This T cell receptor beta chain was captured by sequencing in a study of radiotherapy plus CTLA-4 blockade in lung cancer. J gave up 11 bases and V 3 bases, and 4 bases lay outside the gene matches. Germline assignment: CDR1 SGDLS and CDR2 YYNGEE. The CDR3 has 13 amino acids. This table comes from immunoSEQ multiplex PCR, and its TCRdb copy is limited to in-frame clones, with some not included. The sample holds about 43,000 clones, 65% to 70% seen once. The source material was peripheral blood, sampled from a patient treated with radiotherapy plus ipilimumab. This TCR was recovered from a human donor with non-small cell lung cancer who had a partial response to radiotherapy plus ipilimumab. The chain couples TRBV9 to TRBJ2-7; 14 positions agree with TRBD2. The CDR3 loop reads CASSEGLAGAEYF. The CDR3 nucleotides are TGTGCCAGCAGCGAGGGACTAGCGGGAGCGGAGTACTTC.